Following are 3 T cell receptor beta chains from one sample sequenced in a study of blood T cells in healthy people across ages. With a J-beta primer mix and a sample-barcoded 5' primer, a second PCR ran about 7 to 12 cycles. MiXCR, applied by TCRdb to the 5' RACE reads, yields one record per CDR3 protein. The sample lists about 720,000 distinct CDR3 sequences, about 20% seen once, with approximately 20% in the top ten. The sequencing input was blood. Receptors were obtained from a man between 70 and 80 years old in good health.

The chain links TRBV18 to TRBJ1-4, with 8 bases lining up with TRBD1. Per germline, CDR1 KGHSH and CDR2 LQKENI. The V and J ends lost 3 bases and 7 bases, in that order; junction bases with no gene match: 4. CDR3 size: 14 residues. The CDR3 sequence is CASSPDRAGEKLFF. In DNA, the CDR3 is TGTGCCAGCTCACCGGACAGGGCGGGTGAAAAACTGTTTTTT.

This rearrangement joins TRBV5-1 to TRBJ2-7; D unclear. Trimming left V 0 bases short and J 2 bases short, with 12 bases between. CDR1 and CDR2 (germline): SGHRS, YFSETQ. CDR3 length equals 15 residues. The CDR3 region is CASSLDGSQPYEQYF. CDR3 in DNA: TGCGCCAGCAGCTTGGACGGTAGCCAACCCTACGAGCAGTACTTC. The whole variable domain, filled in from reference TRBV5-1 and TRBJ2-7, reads KAGVTQTPRYLIKTRGQQVTLSCSPISGHRSVSWYQQTPGQGLQFLFEYFSETQRNKGNFPGRFSGRQFSNSRSEMNVSTLELGDSALYLCASSLDGSQPYEQYFGPGTRLTVT.

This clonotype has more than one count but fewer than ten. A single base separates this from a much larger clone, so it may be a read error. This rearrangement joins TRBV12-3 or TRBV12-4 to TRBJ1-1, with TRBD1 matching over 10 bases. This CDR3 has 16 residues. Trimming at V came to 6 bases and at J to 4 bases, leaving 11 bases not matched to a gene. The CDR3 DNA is TGTGCCAGCAGACCCGGGACAGGGGCGATGAGCACTGAAGCTTTCTTT. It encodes CASRPGTGAMSTEAFF.